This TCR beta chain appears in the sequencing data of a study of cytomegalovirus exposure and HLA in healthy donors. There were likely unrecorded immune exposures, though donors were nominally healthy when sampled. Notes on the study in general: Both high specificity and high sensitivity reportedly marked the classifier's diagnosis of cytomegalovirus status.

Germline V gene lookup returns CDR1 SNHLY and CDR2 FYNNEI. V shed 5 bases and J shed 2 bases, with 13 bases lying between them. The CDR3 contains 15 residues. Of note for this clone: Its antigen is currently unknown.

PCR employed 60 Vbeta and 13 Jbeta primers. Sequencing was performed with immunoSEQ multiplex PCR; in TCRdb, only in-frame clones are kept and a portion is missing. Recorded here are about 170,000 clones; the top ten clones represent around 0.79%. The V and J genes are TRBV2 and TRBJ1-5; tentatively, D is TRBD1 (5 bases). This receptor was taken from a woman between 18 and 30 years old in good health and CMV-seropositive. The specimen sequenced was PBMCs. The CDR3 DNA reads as TGTGCCAGCAGTTCCAGGGCAGGGCGCAATCAGCCCCAGCATTTT. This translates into CASSSRAGRNQPQHF.